The 15 T cell receptor beta chains given below trace back to one sample, sequenced in a study of cytomegalovirus exposure and HLA in healthy donors. PCR was performed using 60 Vbeta and 13 Jbeta primers. Generated by immunoSEQ multiplex PCR, the TCRdb table keeps only in-frame clones and is missing some. This repertoire shows about 160,000 clones, 70% to 90% found once; its top ten account for about 2.1%. The source material was PBMCs. These TCRs come from a woman younger than 30 in good health and CMV-seronegative.

This chain connects TRBV19 to TRBJ1-5, with TRBD1 matching 8 bases. Unmatched junction bases numbered 6, after V lost 3 bases and J lost 2 bases. CDR3 length equals 16 residues. Germline CDR1 is LNHDA and CDR2 is SQIVND (reference sequence). In DNA form, the CDR3 reads TGTGCCAGTAGTATCAGGACAGGGCTTGGCAATCAGCCCCAGCATTTT. Its protein product is CASSIRTGLGNQPQHF.

The chain uses TRBV28 and TRBJ1-2; 8 nucleotides align to TRBD1. Germline CDR1 MDHEN, CDR2 SYDVKM. The CDR3 is 14 residues long. V shed 7 bases, J shed 8 bases, and the junction held 12 bases outside the gene matches. CDR3 sequence (DNA): TGTGCCAGCATGAGCTTCGGACAGGGTATCGGCTACACCTTC. Protein: CASMSFGQGIGYTF.

CDR3 DNA: TGTGCCAGCAGTTACACCCACAGAAATACGCAGTATTTT. Its protein is CASSYTHRNTQYF. The chain joins TRBV6-6 to TRBJ2-3; D ambiguous. V lost 2 bases and J lost 7, with 10 bases in between. This CDR3 has 13 amino acids. Germline V gives CDR1 MNHNY, CDR2 SVGAGI (reference sequence).

This clone was observed once. The rearrangement uses TRBV29-1 and TRBJ2-1, with 9 bases aligning to TRBD1. V shed 4 bases and J 7 bases; nucleotides not matched to a gene: 8. This CDR3 is built from 14 residues. Looked up from germline, CDR1 is SQVTM and CDR2 is ANQGSEA. The DNA of the CDR3 is TGCAGCGTTGGGCATGGGACAGGGTGGAATGAGCAGTTCTTC. It translates to CSVGHGTGWNEQFF.

The V and J genes are TRBV2 and TRBJ1-6; weak D call: TRBD1 (5 bases). The V end lost 4 bases, the J end lost 8 bases, and 12 bases lay between the germline ends. Germline V gene lookup returns CDR1 SNHLY and CDR2 FYNNEI. CDR3 length: 14 amino acids. In DNA, the CDR3 is TGTGCCAGCAGTGGCCCGGGACTAGATTCACCCCTCCACTTT. It codes for CASSGPGLDSPLHF.

The V gene is TRBV19, the J gene TRBJ1-5; D gene unclear. From germline, CDR1 is LNHDA and CDR2 SQIVND (reference sequence). The CDR3 consists of 14 residues. V gave up 9 bases and J gave up 0 bases, with 12 bases separating them. This CDR3 reads CASVQEYSNQPQHF. In DNA form, the CDR3 reads TGTGCCAGCGTTCAGGAATATAGCAATCAGCCCCAGCATTTT.

The chain recombines TRBV7-9 with TRBJ1-2, with D possibly being TRBD1 (6 bases). Per the germline V gene, CDR1 is SEHNR and CDR2 is FQNEAQ (reference sequence). This CDR3 is 15 amino acids long. V was cut by 3 bases and J by 0 bases, with 11 bases left in between. This CDR3 reads CASSFDGQTNYGYTF. The DNA for the CDR3 is TGTGCCAGCAGCTTTGATGGACAGACTAACTATGGCTACACCTTC.

This clone was detected a few times. CDR3 DNA: TGTGCCAGCAGCTTGAGGCCAACAGGGGGCTTAACTTCGAATCAGCCCCAGCATTTT. It specifies CASSLRPTGGLTSNQPQHF. The V call is TRBV5-5, the J call TRBJ1-5; 9 bases match TRBD1. J gave up 4 bases and V 1 base, and 15 bases lay outside the gene matches. CDR1 and CDR2 from the germline V gene are SGHKS and YYEKEE (reference sequence). This CDR3 region has 19 residues. Variable domain in full (rest from reference TRBV5-5 and TRBJ1-5): DAGVTQSPTHLIKTRGQQVTLRCSPISGHKSVSWYQQVLGQGPQFIFQYYEKEERGRGNFPDRFSARQFPNYSSELNVNALLLGDSALYLCASSLRPTGGLTSNQPQHFGDGTRLSIL.

This clone was counted a few times. The chain employs TRBV2 and TRBJ2-1; a weak D match, TRBD1 (5 bases). The V and J ends lost 2 bases and 4 bases respectively, with 6 bases between them. The length of the CDR3 is 13 residues. CDR1 is SNHLY and CDR2 is FYNNEI in the germline V gene. This CDR3 reads CASSESGYNEQFF. Here the CDR3 DNA reads TGTGCCAGCAGTGAATCAGGGTACAATGAGCAGTTCTTC.

The V and J genes are TRBV28 and TRBJ2-1; a weak D match, TRBD2 (7 bases). Germline V gives CDR1 MDHEN, CDR2 SYDVKM. Trimming took 4 bases from V and 8 from J, leaving 21 bases between them. CDR3 length equals 16 residues. In nucleotides, the CDR3 is TGTGCCAGCAGTTACGGGGGGCTAGCGGCGAGGGATGAGCAGTTCTTC. This sequence encodes CASSYGGLAARDEQFF. The entire variable domain, with the rest obtained from reference TRBV28 and TRBJ2-1, is as follows: DVKVTQSSRYLVKRTGEKVFLECVQDMDHENMFWYRQDPGLGLRLIYFSYDVKMKEKGDIPEGYSVSREKKERFSLILESASTNQTSMYLCASSYGGLAARDEQFFGPGTRLTVL.

V is TRBV5-4 and J is TRBJ1-1; TRBD1 agrees at 8 bases. Germline CDR1 SGHNT, CDR2 YYREEE (reference sequence). The CDR3 totals 14 residues. Trimming at V came to 0 bases and at J to 8 bases, leaving 6 bases not matched to a gene. For the CDR3, the DNA is TGTGCCAGCAGCTTGGGGGGACAGGACTTCGAAGCTTTCTTT. It encodes CASSLGGQDFEAFF.

CDR3 sequence reads: CASRLAGTAEAFF. In DNA, the CDR3 is TGTGCCAGCAGACTTGCAGGGACAGCCGAAGCTTTCTTT. This rearrangement joins TRBV14 to TRBJ1-1; 7 bases are shared with TRBD1. Germline loops: CDR1 SGHDN, CDR2 FVKESK. Trimming removed 6 bases from V and 8 bases from J; junction bases left unmatched: 9. The CDR3 extends over 13 amino acids.

The rearrangement links TRBV2 to TRBJ2-7, with TRBD1 as a possible D gene (6 bases). Trimming removed 6 bases from V and 2 bases from J, with 17 bases in between. CDR1 and CDR2 (germline): SNHLY, FYNNEI. CDR3 length: 15 residues. The chain's CDR3 is CASREPRDTTYEQYF. CDR3 DNA sequence: TGTGCCAGCAGGGAACCCCGGGACACCACCTACGAGCAGTACTTC.

The chain links TRBV28 to TRBJ1-5; D might be TRBD1 (5 bases). The germline gives CDR1 MDHEN, CDR2 SYDVKM. This CDR3 is 16 amino acids long. Trimming left V 2 bases short and J 11 bases short, with 22 bases between. CDR3 amino acids: CASSLIGIREVSSQHF. The CDR3 DNA is TGTGCCAGCAGTTTAATTGGGATCAGGGAGGTCAGTTCCCAGCATTTT. The full variable domain, with the rest looked up from reference TRBV28 and TRBJ1-5, is DVKVTQSSRYLVKRTGEKVFLECVQDMDHENMFWYRQDPGLGLRLIYFSYDVKMKEKGDIPEGYSVSREKKERFSLILESASTNQTSMYLCASSLIGIREVSSQHFGDGTRLSIL.

The CDR3 DNA is TGTGCCAGCAGTTCCGGCGGGTATGGCTACACCTTC. Amino acids: CASSSGGYGYTF. This chain uses TRBV28 with TRBJ1-2; D remains ambiguous. Germline V gives CDR1 MDHEN, CDR2 SYDVKM. V lost 4 bases and J 5 bases, leaving 8 bases between the germline ends. This CDR3 spans 12 amino acids.